This T cell receptor (beta chain) was sequenced in a study of siplizumab effects on memory and regulatory T cells. For every sample, 90,000 to 100,000 TCR templates were assayed. Profiled with immunoSEQ multiplex PCR; TCRdb holds only in-frame clones, not every one. The sample holds approximately 100,000 clones, 93% seen once. Overall study results and limits: In the presence of siplizumab, alloreactive sequences traceable to unstimulated CD4+ memory cells were significantly reduced. Naive T cells appeared more diverse than memory cells and seemed to be major alloresponse contributors. Whether proliferating Tregs in siplizumab cultures suppress was not functionally confirmed.

The junction had 1 base not matched to a gene; V was cut back by 3 bases and J by 3 bases. Germline V CDR1 and CDR2: SGHNT, YENEEA. This CDR3 spans 15 amino acids. As regards this clone: Its target is unknown.

Sequenced input: Tregs sorted from blood. The clonotype comes from a human donor in good health. The V and J genes are TRBV11-3 and TRBJ2-7; 14 bases align to TRBD2. CDR3: CASSLGLAGVYEQYF. CDR3 sequence (DNA): TGTGCCAGCAGCTTGGGACTAGCGGGAGTCTACGAGCAGTACTTC.